A selection of T cell receptor beta chains follows, all from one sample in a study of blood T cell repertoires in COVID-19. Assay used: immunoSEQ multiplex PCR; TCRdb lists only in-frame clones, some missing. The sample has fewer than 90,000 clones, around 79% seen once. Input material: peripheral blood. The receptors come from a man in his fifties or sixties with acute or convalescent COVID-19. The CDR3 runs from the conserved cysteine through the conserved F or W. A D gene is named only where the DNA matches it firmly.

NA,TRBV5-1,TRBJ2-2,CASSFGGMRNTGELFF
NA,TRBV29-1,TRBJ1-2,CSVVKTASRYGYTF
TRBD2,TRBV7-2,TRBJ2-1,CASSPSAIAGRGVEQFF
TRBD1,TRBV27,TRBJ1-6,CASSGDRYNSPLHF
NA,TRBV7-3,TRBJ2-3,CASSSEGGSGTDTQYF
NA,TRBV19,TRBJ1-1,CASSRDRDTEAFF
NA,TRBV9,TRBJ1-2,CASSVDRNYGYTF
NA,TRBV7-9,TRBJ1-1,CASSFSGYGNTEAFF
NA,TRBV7-3,TRBJ2-1,CASSLVGPSNEQFF
NA,TRBV6-6,TRBJ2-7,CASRPRAGLYEQYF
NA,TRBV7-2,TRBJ1-5,CASSPAGAYQPQHF
NA,TRBV6-6,TRBJ2-7,CAATGQTYEQYF
TRBD1,TRBV19,TRBJ1-5,CASSGTGNNQPQHF
TRBD1,TRBV27,TRBJ1-6,CASRPGGDRGRLRNSPLHF
NA,TRBV3-1/TRBV3-2,TRBJ1-3,CASSQDYSPWARRNTIYF
NA,TRBV18,TRBJ2-7,CASSPPGLTVYEQYF
TRBD1,TRBV7-2,TRBJ2-3,CASSQDRIQLDTQYF
TRBD1,TRBV3-1/TRBV3-2,TRBJ1-1,CASSLSGTASEAFF
NA,TRBV7-3,TRBJ1-1,CASSQDRNTEAFF
NA,TRBV12-1,TRBJ1-3,CASRGQGSGNTIYF
TRBD1,TRBV28,TRBJ1-4,CASRGGDSWEKLFF
TRBD2,TRBV6-6,TRBJ2-1,CASNVFPGREAHEQFF
NA,TRBV5-5,TRBJ1-5,CASSRTEAWRSSNQPQHF
NA,TRBV5-6,TRBJ2-6,CASSLEGGRSGANVLTF
TRBD1,TRBV9,TRBJ2-4,CASSVNPGTGGATKNIQYF
NA,TRBV27,TRBJ1-5,CASSLQEFGPQHF
NA,TRBV19,TRBJ1-1,CASSIGERNTEAFF
TRBD2,TRBV4-1,TRBJ2-7,CASSQAYGGDFYEQYF
NA,TRBV10-3,TRBJ2-7,CAISDQDSYEQYF
NA,TRBV6-5,TRBJ2-5,CASSLSGQETQYF
TRBD2,TRBV28,TRBJ2-1,CASSSPLAGGSYNEQFF
NA,TRBV5-4,TRBJ2-1,CASSFGQTYNEQFF
NA,TRBV28,TRBJ1-5,CASSLMAEPQHF
TRBD1,TRBV3-1/TRBV3-2,TRBJ1-1,CASSQVQGGTEAFF
TRBD2,TRBV5-4,TRBJ2-3,CASSNPTSGRTDTQYF